These T cell receptor beta chains were read from a single sample in a study of T cell responses to AZD1222 COVID-19 vaccine. TCRdb keeps only in-frame clones here, not all; method: immunoSEQ multiplex PCR. The repertoire holds about 130,000 clones, with approximately 90% as singletons. Sequences were derived from peripheral blood, sampled on day 0 of AZD1222 vaccination. The receptors come from an adult in good health. Each CDR3 is given with its conserved first and last residue. The order of the fields is D gene, J gene, clone size, V gene, CDR3 protein. D genes are given only for firm matches. Clone size, where shown, is once, few, many, or a class for clones that have expanded.

D: NA; J: TRBJ1-5; size: NA; V: TRBV6-2/TRBV6-3; CDR3: CASSYVGNQPQHF
D: TRBD1; J: TRBJ2-7; size: NA; V: TRBV4-2; CDR3: CASSQGGGTYEQYF
D: NA; J: TRBJ2-6; size: NA; V: TRBV14; CDR3: CASSPTEPGVFSGANVLTF
D: NA; J: TRBJ1-2; size: NA; V: TRBV4-3; CDR3: CASSQDRDIGLYGYTF
D: NA; J: TRBJ2-5; size: NA; V: TRBV13; CDR3: CASSFWGNQGKETQYF
D: NA; J: TRBJ1-2; size: NA; V: TRBV5-4; CDR3: CASSLAGAGSGYTF
D: TRBD1; J: TRBJ1-3; size: NA; V: TRBV11-2; CDR3: CASSPPRQGTGNTIYF
D: NA; J: TRBJ2-3; size: NA; V: TRBV24-1; CDR3: CATSDPRWATDTQYF
D: NA; J: TRBJ2-2; size: NA; V: TRBV7-2; CDR3: CASSSRGGNTGELFF
D: NA; J: TRBJ1-1; size: NA; V: TRBV5-8; CDR3: CASSPQVESLFENTEAFF
D: TRBD1; J: TRBJ2-6; size: NA; V: TRBV6-2/TRBV6-3; CDR3: CASSYSDRAVTF
D: TRBD1; J: TRBJ1-3; size: NA; V: TRBV9; CDR3: CASSRQGGNTIYF
D: NA; J: TRBJ1-1; size: NA; V: TRBV7-9; CDR3: CASSLFSQGTAEAFF
D: NA; J: TRBJ1-2; size: once; V: TRBV9; CDR3: CASSSGTDPYGYTF
D: NA; J: TRBJ2-2; size: NA; V: TRBV5-4; CDR3: CASSPGLTSINTGELFF
D: NA; J: TRBJ2-3; size: NA; V: TRBV10-3; CDR3: CAISGPTDTQYF
D: NA; J: TRBJ2-2; size: NA; V: TRBV12-5; CDR3: CASGLLSSGELFF
D: NA; J: TRBJ1-1; size: NA; V: TRBV19; CDR3: CASSVDGQMNTEAFF